The 14 T cell receptor beta chains in this list originate from one sample, sequenced in a study of blood T cell repertoires in COVID-19. The table came from immunoSEQ multiplex PCR; TCRdb's copy has only in-frame clones and leaves some out. Of about 260,000 clones in the sample, approximately 80% were seen once. Specimen: peripheral blood. The source is a human donor in a cohort sampled during active COVID-19.

The rearrangement joins TRBV11-3 to TRBJ2-3, with D perhaps TRBD1 (6 bases). Trimming cost V 3 bases and J 2 bases, with 9 bases left between them. The CDR3 runs to 14 residues. Germline CDR1 and CDR2: SGHNT and YENEEA. In DNA, the CDR3 is TGTGCCAGCAGCTTCAGGGGTGCCACAGATACGCAGTATTTT. Translating gives CASSFRGATDTQYF.

The V and J genes are TRBV28 and TRBJ2-3, with D possibly matching TRBD2 (5 bases). V lost 6 bases to trimming and J lost 6 bases, with 19 bases between them. The CDR3 loop spans 15 amino acids. Germline values: CDR1 MDHEN, CDR2 SYDVKM. CDR3: CASSPGRSLGDTQYF. The CDR3 coding sequence is TGTGCCAGCAGCCCGGGGAGAAGTTTGGGGGATACGCAGTATTTT. Full variable domain (missing parts from reference TRBV28 and TRBJ2-3): DVKVTQSSRYLVKRTGEKVFLECVQDMDHENMFWYRQDPGLGLRLIYFSYDVKMKEKGDIPEGYSVSREKKERFSLILESASTNQTSMYLCASSPGRSLGDTQYFGPGTRLTVL.

This clone was counted a single time. The chain links TRBV10-3 to TRBJ2-7, with TRBD2 matching over 13 bases. Trimming took 5 bases from V and 6 from J; bases not matched to a gene: 4. CDR1 ENHRY and CDR2 SYGVKD come from the germline V gene. CDR3 length equals 14 residues. DNA for the CDR3: TGTGCCATCAGTAACAGGACTAGCGGGGGCGAGCAGTACTTC. The encoded protein is CAISNRTSGGEQYF.

In its sample, this clone was seen a few times. V is TRBV12-3 or TRBV12-4 and J is TRBJ1-2; D remains ambiguous. The CDR3 contains 13 residues. Trimming left V 2 bases short and J 3 bases short, with 7 bases between. CDR3 DNA sequence: TGTGCCAGCAGTTTACTGTTGTACTATGGCTACACCTTC. Its protein product is CASSLLLYYGYTF.

CDR3 DNA sequence: TGTGCCAGCAGTCCGCCCTCCCTAGCGGGAGGGCGTTACGAGCAGTACTTC. It yields the protein CASSPPSLAGGRYEQYF. This chain links TRBV6-6 with TRBJ2-7; 12 nucleotides agree with TRBD2. Germline CDR1 reads MNHNY; CDR2 reads SVGAGI (reference sequence). J gave up 4 bases and V 5 bases, and 12 bases lay outside the gene matches. There are 17 residues in the CDR3.

The gene calls are TRBV7-8 and TRBJ1-1; D is unresolved. Per germline, CDR1 SGHVS and CDR2 FQNEAQ. The V end was cut by 1 base, the J end by 4 bases, with 7 bases between. This CDR3 spans 13 amino acids. The CDR3 DNA sequence: TGTGCCAGCAGCTTAGGGGCGGGCACTGAAGCTTTCTTT. Its translation: CASSLGAGTEAFF.

The chain employs TRBV27 and TRBJ2-7; 10 positions agree with TRBD2. This CDR3 region has 15 residues. V lost 6 bases to trimming and J lost 0 bases; unmatched junction nucleotides: 5. Germline V gene data show CDR1 as MNHEY and CDR2 as SMNVEV (reference sequence). The CDR3 nucleotides are TGTGCCAGCAGACACCTAGCGGGAGACTCCTACGAGCAGTACTTC. It yields the protein CASRHLAGDSYEQYF.

This clone was observed at least ten times. The rearrangement links TRBV6-2 or TRBV6-3 to TRBJ2-3; D might be TRBD2 (6 bases). The CDR3 covers 15 residues. V dropped 6 bases and J dropped 2 bases, with 15 bases sitting between them. Germline CDR1 MNHEY, CDR2 SVGEGT. DNA of the CDR3: TGTGCCAGCAGCCTTAGGGGACTTTACACAGATACGCAGTATTTT. Encoded protein: CASSLRGLYTDTQYF.

The chain joins TRBV29-1 to TRBJ2-1; no definite D call. V lost 3 bases to trimming and J lost 8 bases, with 11 bases between them. The CDR3 extends over 12 amino acids. Germline CDR1 is SQVTM and CDR2 is ANQGSEA. CDR3 bases: TGCAGCGTTGACGACGGCGAGGATGAGCAGTTCTTC. It specifies CSVDDGEDEQFF.

The genes are TRBV18 and TRBJ2-1; TRBD1 aligns across 10 bases. The germline V gene has CDR1 KGHSH and CDR2 LQKENI. V shed 0 bases, J shed 7 bases, and the junction held 9 bases outside the gene matches. CDR3 length: 17 residues. The CDR3 protein is CASSPPRGQGGRNEQFF. The CDR3 DNA reads TGTGCCAGCTCACCACCCCGCGGACAGGGGGGAAGGAATGAGCAGTTCTTC.

The CDR3 DNA follows: TGCGCCAGCACGACAGGCAACTCGAACACCGGGGAGCTGTTTTTT. Translated, it gives CASTTGNSNTGELFF. The chain carries TRBV5-1 and TRBJ2-2; TRBD1 might be the D (6 bases). The CDR3 extends over 15 amino acids. Per the germline V gene, CDR1 is SGHRS and CDR2 is YFSETQ. V was cut by 6 bases and J by 0 bases, with 12 bases left in between.

This chain uses TRBV5-6 with TRBJ2-2; 7 bases are a match to TRBD2. Germline V gives CDR1 SGHDT, CDR2 YYEEEE. This CDR3 has 14 amino acids. J lost 8 bases, V lost 4 bases, and 8 bases had no gene match. CDR3: CASSPPSGQGELFF. CDR3 nucleotides: TGTGCCAGCAGCCCGCCTAGCGGCCAAGGGGAGCTGTTTTTT. Drawing the rest from reference TRBV5-6 and TRBJ2-2, the complete variable domain is DAGVTQSPTHLIKTRGQQVTLRCSPKSGHDTVSWYQQALGQGPQFIFQYYEEEERQRGNFPDRFSGHQFPNYSSELNVNALLLGDSALYLCASSPPSGQGELFFGEGSRLTVL.

This clone was detected only a few times. The chain links TRBV7-2 to TRBJ1-1; possibly TRBD1 for D (5 bases). CDR1 SGHTA and CDR2 FQGNSA come from the germline V gene. This CDR3 is built from 13 residues. V gave up 2 bases and J gave up 4 bases, with 8 bases separating them. CDR3 sequence: CASSLLRATEAFF. The CDR3 DNA is TGTGCCAGCAGCTTACTCAGGGCCACTGAAGCTTTCTTT.

The chain uses TRBV19 and TRBJ2-3, with 9 positions matching TRBD2. Germline values: CDR1 LNHDA, CDR2 SQIVND (reference sequence). This CDR3 comprises 16 residues. J was trimmed by 1 base and V by 2 bases; bases with no gene match: 4. The CDR3 spells CASSILLAGRTDTQYF. The CDR3 DNA follows: TGTGCCAGTAGTATATTACTAGCGGGTCGCACAGATACGCAGTATTTT.